The clone carrying this T cell receptor beta chain has more than one count but fewer than ten. The sample is drawn from a study of blood T cell repertoires in COVID-19. TCRdb's copy holds only in-frame clones and misses some; the assay was immunoSEQ multiplex PCR. This sample yields around 280,000 clones, of which roughly 86% are seen a single time; over 1% belongs to the top ten. V lost 4 bases and J 0 bases, leaving 13 bases between the germline ends. Per germline, CDR1 ENHRY and CDR2 SYGVKD. The length of the CDR3 is 16 residues. The gene calls are TRBV10-3 and TRBJ1-3, with D possibly TRBD1 on 6 matching bases. Sample: peripheral blood. This TCR derives from an older man with acute or convalescent COVID-19. The CDR3 protein is CAISGSKTGSGNTIYF. The CDR3 DNA reads as TGTGCCATCAGTGGGAGTAAGACAGGCTCTGGAAACACCATATATTTT.